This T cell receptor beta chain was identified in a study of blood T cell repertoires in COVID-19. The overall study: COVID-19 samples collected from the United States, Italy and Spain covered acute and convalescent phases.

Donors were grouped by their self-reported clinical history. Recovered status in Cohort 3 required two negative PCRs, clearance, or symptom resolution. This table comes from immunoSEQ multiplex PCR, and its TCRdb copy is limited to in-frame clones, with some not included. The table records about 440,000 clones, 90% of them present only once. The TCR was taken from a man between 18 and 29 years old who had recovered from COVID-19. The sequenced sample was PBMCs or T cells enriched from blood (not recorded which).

CDR3 protein: CASSLADRGSSYNEQFF. CDR3 bases: TGTGCCAGCAGCTTGGCCGACAGGGGGAGCTCCTACAATGAGCAGTTCTTC. V usage is TRBV5-4 and J usage is TRBJ2-1; 9 bases line up with TRBD1. CDR1 and CDR2 (germline): SGHNT, YYREEE (reference sequence). J gave up 0 bases and V 0 bases, and 4 bases lay outside the gene matches. The CDR3 totals 17 residues.